This note documents a single TCR beta chain sequence. In the naive CD8 group, cells lacked CD45RO and were positively selected for CCR7, so terminally differentiated effector memory CD45RA+ cells were left out. Germline V gene data show CDR1 as MNHEY and CDR2 as SVGAGI. Trimming removed 4 bases at V and 1 base at J, with 13 bases between. The CDR3 consists of 15 residues. The data derive from a study of shared clonotypes between healthy human individuals. This table comes from immunoSEQ multiplex PCR, and its TCRdb copy is limited to in-frame clones, with some not included. The data contain about 2,200,000 clones, approximately 94% of them singletons.

The chain employs TRBV6-5 and TRBJ1-1, with D uncertain. The clonotype originates from a man aged 18-30 years in good health. Some clones in this sample may be carry-over from other donors' samples. The sample comprised naive CD8+ T cells from PBMCs. CDR3 DNA: TGTGCCAGCAGTTCCACCAAGACATGGAACACTGAAGCTTTCTTT. Protein product: CASSSTKTWNTEAFF.